This entry lists 27 T cell receptor beta chains sequenced from one sample in a study of blood T cell repertoires in COVID-19. Sequencing was performed with immunoSEQ multiplex PCR; in TCRdb, only in-frame clones are kept and a portion is missing. The table records about 200,000 clones, approximately 85% of them present only once. The source material was peripheral blood. The receptors stem from a woman of 80 years or more with acute or convalescent COVID-19.

The V gene is TRBV4-2, the J gene TRBJ1-5; 7 nucleotides line up with TRBD1. The CDR3 length is 16 residues. Trimming took 4 bases from V and 0 from J; bases not matched to a gene: 6. CDR1 is LGHNA and CDR2 is YNFKEQ in the germline V gene. In DNA form, the CDR3 reads TGTGCCAGCAGCCTAGGGACAGCCTATAGCAATCAGCCCCAGCATTTT. Its translation: CASSLGTAYSNQPQHF.

This clone turned up a few times. This CDR3 is CSARLGGEQYF. In DNA, the CDR3 is TGCAGTGCTAGATTGGGGGGCGAGCAGTACTTC. The chain couples TRBV20-1 to TRBJ2-7, with D maybe TRBD2 (6 bases). V lost 2 bases and J 6 bases, leaving 8 bases between the germline ends. CDR3 length: 11 residues. The germline CDR1 and CDR2 sequences are DFQATT and SNEGSKA (reference sequence).

The chain is built from TRBV28 and TRBJ1-4; 8 bases fit TRBD1. CDR3 length equals 15 residues. V shed 5 bases, J shed 8 bases, and the junction held 10 bases outside the gene matches. The germline V gene encodes CDR1 MDHEN and CDR2 SYDVKM. CDR3 bases: TGTGCCAGCAGTATAATCGGACAGGGTTCCGAAAAACTGTTTTTT. Its protein product is CASSIIGQGSEKLFF.

The chain joins TRBV4-3 to TRBJ2-3; 9 bases are a match to TRBD1. The CDR3 loop spans 21 amino acids. J lost 0 bases, V lost 0 bases, and 16 bases had no gene match. The germline gives CDR1 LGHNA, CDR2 YSLEER. The CDR3 protein is CASSQDHGQGTSRSSTDTQYF. The CDR3 nucleotides read TGCGCCAGCAGCCAAGATCACGGACAGGGGACGTCGAGGTCTAGCACAGATACGCAGTATTTT.

The rearrangement joins TRBV5-1 to TRBJ1-1; 7 positions agree with TRBD1. J lost 6 bases, V lost 5 bases, and 7 bases had no gene match. This CDR3 is built from 13 residues. Germline-derived CDR1 and CDR2 are SGHRS and YFSETQ. This chain's CDR3 is CASRTADRAEAFF. In DNA form, the CDR3 reads TGCGCCAGCAGAACGGCTGACAGGGCTGAAGCTTTCTTT.

This clone has a single count. This rearrangement joins TRBV7-2 to TRBJ2-1; tentatively, D is TRBD2 (5 bases). V lost 3 bases to trimming and J lost 2 bases, with 17 bases between them. Germline loops: CDR1 SGHTA, CDR2 FQGNSA. CDR3 length equals 17 residues. The CDR3 sequence: CASSLGPGTHPYNEQFF. In DNA, the CDR3 is TGTGCCAGCAGCTTGGGCCCGGGAACCCATCCCTACAATGAGCAGTTCTTC.

This sequence joins TRBV24-1 and TRBJ1-3, with D possibly TRBD1 on 5 matching bases. With 3 bases removed from V and 2 bases from J, the gap between germline ends came to 10 bases. CDR3 length: 15 residues. The germline V gene has CDR1 KGHDR and CDR2 SFDVKD. The CDR3 region is CATSDTRTTGNTIYF. The CDR3 nucleotides read TGTGCCACCAGTGATACGCGGACAACTGGAAACACCATATATTTT.

The J gene is TRBJ1-2, the V gene TRBV18; 7 nucleotides align to TRBD1. Germline lookup yields CDR1 KGHSH and CDR2 LQKENI. The trim removed 6 bases at V and 8 bases at J, leaving 12 bases unmatched. The CDR3 runs 14 residues. The CDR3 is CASSRTTGLEGYTF. As DNA, the CDR3 is TGTGCCAGCTCCCGCACGACAGGGCTGGAAGGCTACACCTTC.

The chain carries TRBV5-1 and TRBJ1-4; 9 positions match TRBD1. The CDR3 is 16 residues long. The V and J ends lost 4 bases and 2 bases, in that order; junction bases with no gene match: 6. CDR1 is SGHRS and CDR2 is YFSETQ in the germline V gene. CDR3 DNA sequence: TGCGCCAGCAGCCAGGGACAGGGTCTGACTAATGAAAAACTGTTTTTT. Translating gives CASSQGQGLTNEKLFF.

This clone appeared a single time. V and J are TRBV7-3 and TRBJ1-1; D might be TRBD1 (5 bases). This CDR3 is built from 13 residues. Trimming shortened V by 2 bases and J by 5 bases, and 9 bases separated the two germline ends. Germline assignment: CDR1 SGHTA and CDR2 FQGTGA. The chain's CDR3 is CASSLQQETEAFF. The CDR3 nucleotides read TGTGCCAGCAGCTTACAACAGGAAACTGAAGCTTTCTTT.

The genes are TRBV5-1 and TRBJ2-2; D possibly corresponds to TRBD2 (5 bases). This CDR3 has 17 amino acids. V dropped 6 bases and J dropped 3 bases, with 21 bases sitting between them. CDR1 and CDR2 (germline): SGHRS, YFSETQ. Here the CDR3 reads CASTPGWGGGDTGELFF. Here the CDR3 DNA reads TGCGCCAGCACCCCCGGCTGGGGTGGAGGAGACACCGGGGAGCTGTTTTTT.

This clone was counted once. The chain has TRBV12-5 and TRBJ2-3, with 13 bases fitting TRBD2. CDR1 and CDR2 from the germline V gene are LGHNT and FRNRAP. The J segment lost 4 bases and the V segment lost 8 bases, leaving 6 bases of the junction unmatched. This CDR3 comprises 15 residues. The CDR3 DNA reads as TGTGCTAGTACCGGGACTAGCGGGACGGCAGATACGCAGTATTTT. This codes for CASTGTSGTADTQYF.

The gene calls are TRBV2 and TRBJ1-3; TRBD1 is a possible D gene (5 bases). The ends were cut back, 8 bases at V and 2 bases at J, with 16 bases in the middle. Germline CDR1 and CDR2: SNHLY and FYNNEI. The CDR3 sequence is 15 residues long. The CDR3: CASARRGDPGNTIYF. In DNA form, the CDR3 reads TGTGCCAGCGCGCGGCGGGGGGACCCTGGAAACACCATATATTTT.

The chain carries TRBV18 and TRBJ1-5; tentatively, D is TRBD1 (5 bases). V was pared by 4 bases and J by 0 bases, with 10 bases between. Germline CDR1 is KGHSH and CDR2 is LQKENI. This CDR3 has 15 residues. The CDR3 loop is CASSLDSDSNQPQHF. CDR3 nucleotide sequence: TGTGCCAGCTCACTAGACAGCGATAGCAATCAGCCCCAGCATTTT.

The chain recombines TRBV3-1 (or the pseudogene TRBV3-2) with TRBJ2-1, with TRBD2 identical over 9 bases. The germline CDR1 and CDR2 sequences are LGHDT and YNNKEL (reference sequence). V was pared by 0 bases and J by 13 bases, with 10 bases of the junction left unmatched. CDR3 size: 15 residues. CDR3 coding DNA: TGTGCCAGCAGCCAAGAGTCTAGCGGGATAGCCAAACAGTTCTTC. This translates into CASSQESSGIAKQFF.

A word on this clone: Other DNA sequences within the sample encode an identical CDR3. This chain connects TRBV18 to TRBJ2-7, with 7 bases identical to TRBD1. Germline V gene sequence: CDR1 KGHSH, CDR2 LQKENI. With 4 bases clipped from V and 0 bases from J, the junction kept 3 bases outside the gene matches. The CDR3 has 14 amino acids. CDR3 DNA: TGTGCCAGCTCACGTGCAGGGGGCTCCTACGAGCAGTACTTC. Protein: CASSRAGGSYEQYF.

The chain employs TRBV5-1 and TRBJ2-7, with D unresolved. This CDR3 spans 12 amino acids. Germline V gives CDR1 SGHRS, CDR2 YFSETQ. The germline V and J ends were trimmed by 1 base and 2 bases, with 4 bases remaining between them. The CDR3 coding sequence is TGCGCCAGCAGCTTGAATACCTACGAGCAGTACTTC. Its protein is CASSLNTYEQYF.

The chain links TRBV10-3 to TRBJ2-3; 7 bases match TRBD2. CDR1 ENHRY and CDR2 SYGVKD come from the germline V gene. The J segment lost 2 bases and the V segment lost 8 bases, leaving 7 bases of the junction unmatched. There are 14 residues in the CDR3. CDR3 DNA: TGTGCCATCGGGTCTAGCGGTTACACAGATACGCAGTATTTT. Residues: CAIGSSGYTDTQYF.

The rearrangement links TRBV7-2 to TRBJ2-7; D gene unclear. This CDR3 has 15 residues. Trimming pared 2 bases from V and 0 bases from J, leaving 11 bases between. Per germline, CDR1 SGHTA and CDR2 FQGNSA. The CDR3 nucleotides read TGTGCCAGCAGCTTAATGGCCGCTAGCTCCTACGAGCAGTACTTC. Its translation is CASSLMAASSYEQYF.

V is TRBV30 and J is TRBJ1-5; D is ambiguous. Germline V gene lookup returns CDR1 GTSNPN and CDR2 SVGIG (reference sequence). CDR3 length: 17 amino acids. Trimming took off 0 bases at V and 0 bases at J, with 15 bases between the two ends. The CDR3 coding sequence is TGTGCCTGGAGTGTAGGCCGAGTCGACTATAGCAATCAGCCCCAGCATTTT. Protein: CAWSVGRVDYSNQPQHF.

The chain has TRBV7-2 and TRBJ2-1; D is undetermined. With 1 base removed from V and 0 bases from J, the gap between germline ends came to 4 bases. Germline CDR1 is SGHTA and CDR2 is FQGNSA. The CDR3 has 14 amino acids. The CDR3 sequence is CASSLGYSYNEQFF. The CDR3 DNA is TGTGCCAGCAGCTTAGGCTACTCCTACAATGAGCAGTTCTTC.

This clone was counted a single time. This chain uses TRBV2 with TRBJ2-1; 8 nucleotides agree with TRBD1. The CDR3 length is 14 residues. Trimming cost V 4 bases and J 7 bases; bases outside gene matches: 6. In germline, CDR1 is SNHLY, CDR2 FYNNEI. For the CDR3, the DNA is TGTGCCAGCAGTGTTGGACAGGGACGGAATGAGCAGTTCTTC. Translating it yields CASSVGQGRNEQFF.

The CDR3 DNA reads as TGTGCCAGCAGACAACAGGGAAGTAGCACAGATACGCAGTATTTT. Translated, it gives CASRQQGSSTDTQYF. The V and J genes are TRBV6-4 and TRBJ2-3; a weak D match, TRBD1 (6 bases). Germline V gene lookup returns CDR1 MRHNA and CDR2 SNTAGT. Trimming left V 6 bases short and J 0 bases short, with 13 bases between. The CDR3 has 15 residues.

The genes are TRBV28 and TRBJ1-3; D may be TRBD1 (6 bases). The CDR3 consists of 16 residues. Between the trimmed V and J ends, which lost 5 bases and 2 bases, there was a span of 16 bases. Germline CDR1 MDHEN, CDR2 SYDVKM. The CDR3 spells CASSPPYRAPGNTIYF. CDR3 nucleotides: TGTGCCAGCAGTCCGCCTTACAGGGCACCTGGAAACACCATATATTTT. Supplemented by reference TRBV28 and TRBJ1-3, the full variable domain reads DVKVTQSSRYLVKRTGEKVFLECVQDMDHENMFWYRQDPGLGLRLIYFSYDVKMKEKGDIPEGYSVSREKKERFSLILESASTNQTSMYLCASSPPYRAPGNTIYFGEGSWLTVV.

The V call is TRBV7-2, the J call TRBJ2-7; 7 bases agree with TRBD2. In germline, CDR1 is SGHTA, CDR2 FQGNSA. There are 16 residues in the CDR3. Trimming took 5 bases from V and 4 from J; bases not matched to a gene: 14. The CDR3, as DNA: TGTGCCAGCAGCCACTACCCCTCGGGGGGAATATACGAGCAGTACTTC. Its protein is CASSHYPSGGIYEQYF.

This clone was seen a single time. The chain couples TRBV7-2 to TRBJ1-2; no definite D call. V was pared by 1 base and J by 4 bases, with 10 bases between. The CDR3 sequence is 14 residues long. Germline V CDR1 and CDR2: SGHTA, FQGNSA. The CDR3, as DNA: TGTGCCAGCAGCTTAGTCGGTAACCCCTATGGCTACACCTTC. Translation gives CASSLVGNPYGYTF.

The CDR3 sequence is CASSSPGQVYGYTF. The CDR3 DNA sequence: TGTGCCAGCAGTTCACCGGGACAGGTCTATGGCTACACCTTC. The chain recombines TRBV7-9 with TRBJ1-2; 8 nucleotides line up with TRBD1. Germline loops: CDR1 SEHNR, CDR2 FQNEAQ (reference sequence). With 6 bases clipped from V and 4 bases from J, the junction kept 7 bases outside the gene matches. The CDR3 totals 14 residues.